This TCR beta chain was captured in a study of blood T cell repertoires in COVID-19. For the study at large: T cells, B-cell-depleted T cells, or PBMCs provided the cDNA or gDNA that served as material.

Measured with immunoSEQ multiplex PCR; TCRdb has only the in-frame clones, and not every one. The sample records about 250,000 clones, around 89% being singletons. Germline-derived CDR1 and CDR2 are MNHEY and SVGAGI. This CDR3 region has 15 residues. Between the trimmed V and J ends, which lost 0 bases and 1 base, there was a span of 9 bases. This clonotype was sampled from a man younger than 45 with acute or convalescent COVID-19. Sequenced material: peripheral blood. The chain recombines TRBV6-5 with TRBJ1-1, with unresolved D. CDR3 amino acids: CASSYSVTRNTEAFF. The CDR3 DNA is TGTGCCAGCAGTTACTCGGTTACAAGGAACACTGAAGCTTTCTTT.